The subject of this entry is one T cell receptor beta chain. This sample is drawn from a study of T cell changes during pregnancy in multiple sclerosis. The data were produced by immunoSEQ multiplex PCR, yet TCRdb's version contains in-frame clones alone and is incomplete. This sample has tens of thousands of clones; more than 80% occur once, and the top ten carry around 0.64%. With 5 bases removed from V and 4 bases from J, the gap between germline ends came to 12 bases. The CDR3 spans 13 residues. Germline values: CDR1 SGHRS, CDR2 YFSETQ. The chain links TRBV5-1 to TRBJ1-2; no clear D. The receptor was isolated from a female donor with multiple sclerosis, enrolled in a pregnancy study. The sequenced sample was CD4+ T cells from peripheral blood mononuclear cells, obtained before pregnancy. The CDR3 sequence is CASRPGGGYGYTF. DNA of the CDR3: TGCGCCAGCAGGCCGGGAGGCGGCTATGGCTACACCTTC. Looking up the rest from reference TRBV5-1 and TRBJ1-2 gives the full variable domain: KAGVTQTPRYLIKTRGQQVTLSCSPISGHRSVSWYQQTPGQGLQFLFEYFSETQRNKGNFPGRFSGRQFSNSRSEMNVSTLELGDSALYLCASRPGGGYGYTFGSGTRLTVV.